These 12 T cell receptor beta chains were sequenced from one sample in a study of T cell responses to AZD1222 COVID-19 vaccine (dated by TCRdb to the early 2020s). The intended sense of this specimen's time point label: sample from adult after SARS-CoV-2 infection, after symptom onset. The library relied on the immunoSEQ multiplex PCR assay. Drawn from immuneACCESS, this table holds only the in-frame rearrangements with V and J called that TCRdb kept. Clones are partly lost; checked studies trace under half to an unresolved V gene and leave the rest unexplained. In this sample the table shows 150,000 to 180,000 clones, roughly nine tenths of which occur a single time. More than 6.5% of the sample goes to the ten largest clones. The sample here was peripheral blood, taken after recovery from COVID-19. The receptors were sampled from an adult who had recovered from COVID-19.

The chain couples TRBV12-3 or TRBV12-4 to TRBJ1-5; D is unclear. This CDR3 region has 13 residues. The V end was cut by 3 bases, the J end by 0 bases, with 3 bases between. Here the CDR3 DNA reads TGTGCCAGCAGTTTTGGTAGCAATCAGCCCCAGCATTTT. Translating it yields CASSFGSNQPQHF.

The CDR3 coding sequence is TGTGCCAGCAGCGAGCCAAATTCACCCCTCCACTTT. This translates into CASSEPNSPLHF. The chain links TRBV9 to TRBJ1-6; D call uncertain. The V end was cut by 3 bases, the J end by 7 bases, with 5 bases between. The CDR3 is 12 amino acids. Germline CDR1 and CDR2: SGDLS and YYNGEE.

The chain couples TRBV6-5 to TRBJ2-7; D is ambiguous. V lost 6 bases and J lost 3, with 9 bases in between. The CDR3 sequence is 12 residues long. CDR1 and CDR2 from the germline V gene are MNHEY and SVGAGI. CDR3 region: CASRRTLYEQYF. The CDR3, as DNA: TGTGCCAGCAGGAGGACCCTCTACGAGCAGTACTTC.

This rearrangement joins TRBV10-3 to TRBJ2-3, with D tentatively TRBD1 (6 bases). V gave up 4 bases and J gave up 6 bases, with 11 bases separating them. Germline values: CDR1 ENHRY, CDR2 SYGVKD. The length of the CDR3 is 13 residues. This CDR3 reads CAISGGPGDTQYF. As DNA, the CDR3 is TGTGCCATCAGTGGGGGGCCTGGTGATACGCAGTATTTT.

The chain joins TRBV7-2 to TRBJ1-1; TRBD1 might be the D (6 bases). The CDR3 covers 13 residues. Trimming cost V 7 bases and J 5 bases, with 14 bases left between them. Germline loops: CDR1 SGHTA, CDR2 FQGNSA. CDR3 sequence reads: CASKEGVETEAFF. The CDR3 nucleotides are TGTGCCAGCAAGGAGGGGGTGGAGACTGAAGCTTTCTTT.

The J gene is TRBJ2-7, the V gene TRBV10-1; possibly TRBD1 for D (7 bases). The CDR3 is made up of 15 amino acids. The V end was cut by 0 bases, the J end by 4 bases, with 13 bases between. Germline CDR1 and CDR2: WNHNN and SYGVQD (reference sequence). In DNA, the CDR3 is TGCGCCAGCAGTGAGTCAGGGCCAGGGGGGTACGAGCAGTACTTC. It codes for CASSESGPGGYEQYF.

The chain joins TRBV12-3 or TRBV12-4 to TRBJ1-1, with D perhaps matching TRBD1 (5 bases). The V and J ends lost 3 bases and 6 bases respectively, with 11 bases between them. CDR3 length: 13 amino acids. The DNA of the CDR3 is TGTGCCAGCAGTTTGGGACTCGTCGCTGAAGCTTTCTTT. Protein sequence: CASSLGLVAEAFF.

The chain recombines TRBV18 with TRBJ2-1; 9 bases are shared with TRBD2. Unmatched junction bases numbered 9, after V lost 2 bases and J lost 7 bases. Germline values: CDR1 KGHSH, CDR2 LQKENI. CDR3 length: 16 amino acids. DNA of the CDR3: TGTGCCAGCTCACCAGCTCTAGCGGGACACTATAATGAGCAGTTCTTC. This encodes CASSPALAGHYNEQFF.

The chain carries TRBV4-2 and TRBJ1-1, with TRBD1 as a possible D gene (6 bases). This CDR3 spans 16 amino acids. V shed 4 bases and J shed 6 bases, with 21 bases lying between them. The germline V gene has CDR1 LGHNA and CDR2 YNFKEQ. CDR3 sequence reads: CASSPTPGGGVAEAFF. CDR3 in DNA: TGTGCCAGCAGCCCCACACCCGGGGGCGGAGTGGCTGAAGCTTTCTTT.

This chain uses TRBV5-1 with TRBJ2-3; D gene uncertain. The germline gives CDR1 SGHRS, CDR2 YFSETQ. V lost 0 bases and J lost 0, with 8 bases in between. CDR3 size: 15 residues. The CDR3 loop is CASSLEQASTDTQYF. The CDR3 DNA sequence: TGCGCCAGCAGCTTGGAGCAGGCTAGCACAGATACGCAGTATTTT.

The chain links TRBV6-5 to TRBJ1-5, with D possibly TRBD1 on 6 matching bases. Germline V gene sequence: CDR1 MNHEY, CDR2 SVGAGI. Trimming pared 7 bases from V and 0 bases from J, leaving 13 bases between. The CDR3 contains 15 residues. CDR3 nucleotides: TGTGCCAGCATGACAGGTCTTAATAGCAATCAGCCCCAGCATTTT. Amino acid sequence: CASMTGLNSNQPQHF.

V gene TRBV19 combines with J gene TRBJ1-2; no definite D call. The V end was cut by 1 base, the J end by 0 bases, with 9 bases between. The CDR3 is 15 residues long. The germline V gene has CDR1 LNHDA and CDR2 SQIVND (reference sequence). The CDR3: CASSIGRYANYGYTF. DNA of the CDR3: TGTGCCAGTAGTATAGGGCGGTACGCTAACTATGGCTACACCTTC.